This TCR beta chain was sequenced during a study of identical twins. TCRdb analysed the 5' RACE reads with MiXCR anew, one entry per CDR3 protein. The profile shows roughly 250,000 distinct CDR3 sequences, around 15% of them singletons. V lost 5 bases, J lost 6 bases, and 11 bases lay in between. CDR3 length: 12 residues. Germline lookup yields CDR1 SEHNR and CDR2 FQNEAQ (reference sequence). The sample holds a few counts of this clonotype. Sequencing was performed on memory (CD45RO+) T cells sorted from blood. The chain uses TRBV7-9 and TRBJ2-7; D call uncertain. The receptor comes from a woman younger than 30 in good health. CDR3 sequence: CASSQPTSEQYF. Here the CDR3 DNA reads TGTGCCAGCAGCCAGCCGACGTCCGAGCAGTACTTC.